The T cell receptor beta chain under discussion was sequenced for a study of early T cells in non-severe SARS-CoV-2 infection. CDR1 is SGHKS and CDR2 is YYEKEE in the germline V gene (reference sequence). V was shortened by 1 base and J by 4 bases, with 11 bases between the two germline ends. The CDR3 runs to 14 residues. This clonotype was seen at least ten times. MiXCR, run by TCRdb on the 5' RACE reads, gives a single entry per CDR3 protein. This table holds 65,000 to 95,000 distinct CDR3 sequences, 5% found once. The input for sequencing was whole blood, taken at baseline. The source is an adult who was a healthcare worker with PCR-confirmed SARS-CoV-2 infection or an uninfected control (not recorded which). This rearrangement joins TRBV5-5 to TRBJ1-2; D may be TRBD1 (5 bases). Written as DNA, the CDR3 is TGTGCCAGCAGCTTGTCAGGGAATCCCTATGGCTACACCTTC. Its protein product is CASSLSGNPYGYTF.